This is a list of T cell receptor beta chains from one sample in a study of blood T cell repertoires in COVID-19. Profiled with immunoSEQ multiplex PCR; TCRdb holds only in-frame clones, not every one. This table holds some 180,000 clones, roughly 80% found once. Sequenced material: peripheral blood. These receptor sequences come from a woman between 40 and 55 years old with COVID-19, enrolled during active disease. CDR3s include the opening cysteine and the closing phenylalanine or tryptophan. D genes are given only for firm matches. Clone size is stated in some rows and not others, as once, few, many or a class when expanded.

cdr3_aa,cdr3_nt,v_call,d_call,j_call,clone_size
CAWTRGFGQPQHF,TGTGCCTGGACCAGGGGGTTCGGGCAGCCCCAGCATTTT,TRBV30,TRBD1,TRBJ1-5,-
CASSRSRDWSTEAFF,TGTGCCAGCTCACGCTCCAGGGATTGGAGCACTGAAGCTTTCTTT,TRBV18,-,TRBJ1-1,-
CASRLQGTNEKLFF,TGTGCCAGCAGGCTACAGGGTACTAATGAAAAACTGTTTTTT,TRBV27,-,TRBJ1-4,-
CSVRGEAFF,TGCAGTGTGCGGGGCGAAGCTTTCTTT,TRBV20-1,-,TRBJ1-1,-
CASSWASSGANVLTF,TGTGCCAGCAGCTGGGCCTCCTCTGGGGCCAACGTCCTGACTTTC,TRBV7-2,-,TRBJ2-6,-
CASSFTGSERELFF,TGCGCCAGCAGCTTTACAGGGTCGGAAAGGGAGCTGTTTTTT,TRBV5-1,-,TRBJ2-2,-
CASSQDFNPYEQYF,TGCGCCAGCAGCCAAGATTTCAATCCCTACGAGCAGTACTTC,TRBV4-1,-,TRBJ2-7,-
CASSLGTVNGYTF,TGCGCCAGCAGCCTCGGGACAGTCAATGGCTACACCTTC,TRBV5-1,TRBD1,TRBJ1-2,-
CASSQGDITNLFF,TGTGCCAGCAGCCAAGGGGACATTACCAACTTGTTTTTT,TRBV3-1/TRBV3-2,-,TRBJ1-4,-
CASSYGQGGKQYF,TGTGCCAGCAGCTATGGACAGGGCGGGAAGCAGTACTTC,TRBV2,TRBD1,TRBJ2-7,-
CASSLQGQPQHF,TGTGCCAGCAGCCTTCAGGGTCAGCCCCAGCATTTT,TRBV12-3/TRBV12-4,-,TRBJ1-5,-
CASSIERQPQHF,TGTGCCAGTAGTATTGAGCGTCAGCCCCAGCATTTT,TRBV19,-,TRBJ1-5,-
CASSQAPGGDYGYTF,TGTGCCAGCAGCCAAGCCCCGGGAGGGGACTATGGCTACACCTTC,TRBV3-1/TRBV3-2,-,TRBJ1-2,once
CATSREEASGELDTQYF,TGTGCCACCAGCAGAGAGGAGGCTAGCGGGGAATTAGATACGCAGTATTTT,TRBV15,TRBD2,TRBJ2-3,-
CAISERSGGYNEQFF,TGTGCCATCAGTGAGCGGAGCGGGGGGTACAATGAGCAGTTCTTC,TRBV10-3,TRBD2,TRBJ2-1,-
CASSSPGQVTEAFF,TGTGCCAGCAGCTCGCCGGGACAGGTCACTGAAGCTTTCTTT,TRBV5-6,TRBD1,TRBJ1-1,many
CASSIGQGAEGYTF,TGCGCCAGCAGCATCGGACAGGGGGCGGAGGGCTACACCTTC,TRBV5-1,TRBD1,TRBJ1-2,-
CASSRDYQGELFF,TGTGCCAGCAGTAGGGACTACCAGGGGGAGCTGTTTTTT,TRBV12-3/TRBV12-4,TRBD2,TRBJ2-2,-
CASSPYWAVSGANVLTF,TGTGCCAGCAGCCCTTACTGGGCCGTCTCTGGGGCCAACGTCCTGACTTTC,TRBV5-4,-,TRBJ2-6,few
CASSQGARQPQHF,TGCGCCAGCAGCCAAGGGGCTCGTCAGCCCCAGCATTTT,TRBV4-3,-,TRBJ1-5,-